The source of this TCR beta chain is a study of CD8+CD57+ T cells in acquired aplastic anemia. Study-level results: Patients and controls were not found to differ significantly in CD8+ Simpson's diversity.

Genomic DNA was employed as the template in profiling TCR beta VDJ and CDR3. One entry per CDR3 protein results from TCRdb running MiXCR on the reads. The sample has about 150,000 distinct CDR3 sequences; about 40% are singletons. Of note for this clonotype: Its antigen is as yet unknown.

Germline V gene sequence: CDR1 MDHEN, CDR2 SYDVKM. J lost 4 bases, V lost 6 bases, and 6 bases had no gene match. The CDR3 extends over 14 amino acids. This clonotype was sampled from a human donor in good health, serving as a control. The chain recombines TRBV28 with TRBJ1-2, with 9 bases identical to TRBD1. Material for sequencing was sorted CD4+, CD8+, or CD8+CD57+ T cells (not recorded which) from PBMCs. CDR3 loop: CASSEDRGPYGYTF. In DNA form, the CDR3 reads TGTGCCAGCAGCGAGGACAGGGGACCCTATGGCTACACCTTC.